The 9 T cell receptor beta chains below come from one sample, sequenced in a study of CXCR3-negative and CXCR3-positive naive CD8 T cells. The libraries of TRB cDNA were constructed through 5' RACE using UMI labels. TCRdb re-called the 5' RACE reads, yielding one record per CDR3 amino acid sequence without DNA. Its clone listing holds just over 40,000 distinct CDR3 sequences. The source material was naive CXCR3- CD8+ T cells from blood. The subset: CD45RO-CCR7+CD27+CD95- naive CD8+ T cells lacking CXCR3 (TNR3-). Receptors were obtained from a human donor in good health. Some clones in this sample may be carry-over from other donors' samples.

The chain links TRBV4-1 to TRBJ2-1; TCRdb gives TRBD2 as the D gene, but with no DNA this cannot be confirmed. Germline V CDR1 and CDR2: MGHRA, YSYEKL. This CDR3 comprises 14 residues. CDR3 sequence reads: CASSLPTRDHEQFF.

The V call is TRBV29-1, the J call TRBJ2-1. The CDR3 has 14 amino acids. Germline V lookup: CDR1 SQVTM, CDR2 ANQGSEA. CDR3: CSVGGYNGVDEQFF.

The rearrangement links TRBV4-3 to TRBJ2-7. Germline V gene data show CDR1 as LGHNA and CDR2 as YSLEER. CDR3 length: 13 residues. The CDR3 sequence: CASSQDAEYEQYF.

J is TRBJ1-5 and V is TRBV4-2; as DNA is missing, the TRBD1 call by TCRdb cannot be tested. The CDR3 sequence is 16 residues long. In germline, CDR1 is LGHNA, CDR2 YNFKEQ. The CDR3: CASSQGQGDSNQPQHF.

The chain couples TRBV12-3 or TRBV12-4 to TRBJ2-1; TCRdb names TRBD2, which stays unverified in the absence of DNA. The CDR3 sequence is 15 residues long. The CDR3 region is CASSFPSGGYDEQFF.

The chain uses TRBV2 and TRBJ2-5; TCRdb picks TRBD2, but there is no DNA to check that call. The germline CDR1 and CDR2 sequences are SNHLY and FYNNEI. The CDR3 length is 16 residues. CDR3 sequence: CASSQLAGDLFETQYF.

The chain joins TRBV29-1 to TRBJ2-1. The CDR3 has 12 amino acids. Germline CDR1 and CDR2: SQVTM and ANQGSEA. CDR3 region: CSVEWEYNEQFF.

The J gene is TRBJ2-2, the V gene TRBV29-1. Germline assignment: CDR1 SQVTM and CDR2 ANQGSEA. This CDR3 has 13 residues. The CDR3 reads CSVEDMNTGELFF.

This clonotype is classed as medium-sized by frequency. The genes are TRBV4-1 and TRBJ1-2. CDR3 length equals 13 residues. The germline V gene has CDR1 MGHRA and CDR2 YSYEKL. CDR3 sequence reads: CASSQNSNYGYTF.